This T cell receptor (beta chain) derives from a study of tumor-infiltrating lymphocytes in oesophageal squamous cell carcinoma. This clonotype was detected only a few times. Using its own MiXCR run on the PCR reads, TCRdb lists one record per CDR3 protein. The top ten hold around 35% of the sample, which has fewer than 11,000 distinct CDR3 sequences, roughly 60% seen once. Sequencing was done on a sample of esophageal tumor tissue. The receptor's source is a male donor with esophageal squamous cell carcinoma.

The CDR3 DNA follows: TGTGCCAGCAGCTTAGTGGGGGGTCCCACCTACGAGCAGTACTTC. Its protein is CASSLVGGPTYEQYF. This chain connects TRBV7-6 to TRBJ2-5, with a possible D match to TRBD2 (6 bases). The J call is in doubt because the DNA end fits TRBJ2-7 better. The V gene's germline CDR1 is SGHVS and CDR2 FNYEAQ. The CDR3 totals 15 residues.